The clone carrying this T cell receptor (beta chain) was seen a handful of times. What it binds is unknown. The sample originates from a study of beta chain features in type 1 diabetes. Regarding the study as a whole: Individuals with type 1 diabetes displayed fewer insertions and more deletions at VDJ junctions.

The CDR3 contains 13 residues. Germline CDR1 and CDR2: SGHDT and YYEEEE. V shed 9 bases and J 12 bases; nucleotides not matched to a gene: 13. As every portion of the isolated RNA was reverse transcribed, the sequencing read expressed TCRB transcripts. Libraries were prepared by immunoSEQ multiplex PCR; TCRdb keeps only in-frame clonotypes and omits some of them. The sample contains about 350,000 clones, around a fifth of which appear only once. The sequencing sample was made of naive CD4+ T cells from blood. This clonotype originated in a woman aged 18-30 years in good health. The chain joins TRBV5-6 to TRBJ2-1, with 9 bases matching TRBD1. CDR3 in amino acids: CATGNPGQGVQFF. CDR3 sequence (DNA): TGTGCCACCGGTAACCCGGGACAGGGAGTGCAGTTCTTC.